Below, 28 T cell receptor beta chains from the same sample are listed, as sequenced in a study of blood T cells in healthy people across ages. Sample-barcoded 5' priming and a J-beta primer mix drove a second PCR of about 6 to 11 cycles. TCRdb re-called the 5' RACE reads with MiXCR, one entry per CDR3 protein. The sample has 1.2 million to 1.5 million distinct CDR3 sequences, roughly 64% seen once; the top ten hold over 5.5%. The sequenced sample consisted of blood. These receptors were taken from a man between 18 and 35 years old in good health.

The V gene is TRBV4-3, the J gene TRBJ2-1; D possibly corresponds to TRBD2 (5 bases). The germline CDR1 and CDR2 sequences are LGHNA and YSLEER. V was cut by 0 bases and J by 8 bases, with 11 bases left in between. The CDR3 is 14 amino acids. The CDR3 is CASSQEGLGDEQFF. As DNA, the CDR3 is TGCGCCAGCAGCCAAGAAGGACTCGGGGATGAGCAGTTCTTC.

This clonotype showed up just a few times. The chain links TRBV28 to TRBJ2-7; possible D gene TRBD2, 6 bases. Trimming cost V 6 bases and J 0 bases, with 15 bases left between them. This CDR3 is built from 15 residues. CDR1 and CDR2 (germline): MDHEN, SYDVKM. The CDR3: CASSLTGLRSYEQYF. Written as DNA, the CDR3 is TGTGCCAGCAGCCTAACGGGACTTCGCTCCTACGAGCAGTACTTC.

Comments on this clonotype: No DNA is shown, since the ends of the CDR3 on it are uncertain; the CDR3 is the one TCRdb lists. The chain combines TRBV27 with TRBJ2-7; the table's D call TRBD1 went unverified against the DNA. The germline gives CDR1 MNHEY, CDR2 SMNVEV (reference sequence). The CDR3 length equals 13 residues, ends included. CDR3 loop: CASSVFLSGEQYF.

The chain combines TRBV20-1 with TRBJ1-6; tentative D call: TRBD1 (6 bases). Germline CDR1 and CDR2: DFQATT and SNEGSKA (reference sequence). The CDR3 extends over 13 amino acids. Trimming stripped 6 bases from V and 6 bases from J, with 12 bases between. In DNA form, the CDR3 reads TGCAGTGCGGCAGGGGAGGGTAATTCACCCCTCCACTTT. The encoded protein is CSAAGEGNSPLHF.

This clonotype was found many times. This chain connects TRBV4-2 to TRBJ2-1; D perhaps matches TRBD2 (5 bases). Germline assignment: CDR1 LGHNA and CDR2 YNFKEQ. V gave up 0 bases and J gave up 7 bases, with 13 bases separating them. The CDR3 is made up of 15 amino acids. CDR3 in DNA: TGTGCCAGCAGCCAAGATACGGGTACTAGTAATGAGCAGTTCTTC. This codes for CASSQDTGTSNEQFF.

The chain has TRBV20-1 and TRBJ1-2, with TRBD1 identical over 8 bases. The CDR3 length is 12 residues. V was pared by 3 bases and J by 7 bases, with 4 bases of the junction left unmatched. CDR1 is DFQATT, CDR2 SNEGSKA, per germline (reference sequence). The CDR3 DNA reads TGCAGTGCTAGGGACAGGGTGGTTGGCTACACCTTC. Protein: CSARDRVVGYTF.

The chain couples TRBV5-5 to TRBJ1-1; perhaps TRBD1 as D (6 bases). Germline CDR1 is SGHKS and CDR2 is YYEKEE (reference sequence). The germline V and J ends were trimmed by 0 bases and 6 bases, with 15 bases remaining between them. The CDR3 sequence is 15 residues long. CDR3 sequence reads: CASSLALGGSPEAFF. DNA of the CDR3: TGTGCCAGCAGCTTGGCCCTGGGGGGCTCCCCTGAAGCTTTCTTT.

This clonotype appeared a single time. The rearrangement links TRBV27 to TRBJ2-1, with D hard to call. Per the germline V gene, CDR1 is MNHEY and CDR2 is SMNVEV (reference sequence). The V end was cut by 5 bases, the J end by 6 bases, with 14 bases between. CDR3 length: 14 amino acids. The CDR3, as DNA: TGTGCCAGCAGTCTCCGGCCAGCAGGCAATGAGCAGTTCTTC. It specifies CASSLRPAGNEQFF.

The chain recombines TRBV4-1 with TRBJ2-1; the match to TRBD2 covers 9 bases. The J segment lost 6 bases and the V segment lost 0 bases, leaving 21 bases of the junction unmatched. The CDR3 totals 21 residues. CDR1 and CDR2 from the germline V gene are MGHRA and YSYEKL. In nucleotides, the CDR3 is TGCGCCAGCAGCCAAGATGTCGTGAGATTGGCGGGAGGGCCGTCAGGCAATGAGCAGTTCTTC. Protein sequence: CASSQDVVRLAGGPSGNEQFF.

The genes are TRBV12-3 or TRBV12-4 and TRBJ2-3; D uncertain. The V and J ends lost 10 bases and 4 bases respectively, with 12 bases between them. The CDR3 runs 12 residues. The CDR3: CATLAVADTQYF. The CDR3 coding sequence is TGTGCCACTCTGGCGGTGGCAGATACGCAGTATTTT.

This chain connects TRBV29-1 to TRBJ2-1; 12 bases map to TRBD2. CDR1 is SQVTM, CDR2 ANQGSEA, per germline. V shed 7 bases and J 7 bases; nucleotides not matched to a gene: 17. The length of the CDR3 is 17 residues. The DNA for the CDR3 is TGCAGCGCCATCATCGGACTAGCGGGGTTCATTCTAAATGAGCAGTTCTTC. This encodes CSAIIGLAGFILNEQFF.

The rearrangement uses TRBV28 and TRBJ2-4, with unresolved D. The V and J ends lost 3 bases and 13 bases respectively, with 28 bases between them. The germline V gene has CDR1 MDHEN and CDR2 SYDVKM. The CDR3 runs to 17 residues. As DNA, the CDR3 is TGTGCCAGCAGTTTCCCCGCCCGTATTATTAGCTCCTACAAGCAGTACTTC. As protein: CASSFPARIISSYKQYF.

The gene calls are TRBV4-1 and TRBJ2-2, with TRBD1 as a possible D gene (6 bases). The germline CDR1 and CDR2 sequences are MGHRA and YSYEKL. CDR3 length: 16 residues. Trimming shortened V by 0 bases and J by 0 bases, and 8 bases separated the two germline ends. CDR3 region: CASSQEGTPNTGELFF. The CDR3 region has the DNA TGCGCCAGCAGCCAAGAGGGGACACCGAACACCGGGGAGCTGTTTTTT.

This clonotype was observed many times. This sequence joins TRBV12-3 or TRBV12-4 and TRBJ2-3; maybe TRBD2 (6 bases). The V gene lost 3 bases and the J gene lost 3 bases, with 7 bases spanning the gap. The length of the CDR3 is 13 residues. CDR3: CASSFRGTDTQYF. The CDR3 bases are TGTGCCAGCAGTTTTCGGGGGACAGATACGCAGTATTTT.

The V call is TRBV5-5, the J call TRBJ2-5, with unresolved D. Germline CDR1 reads SGHKS; CDR2 reads YYEKEE (reference sequence). V was clipped by 4 bases and J by 1 base, with 14 bases between them. This CDR3 contains 15 residues. The CDR3 DNA reads as TGTGCCAGCAGCGCTCAACCTGGGTCCCAAGAGACCCAGTACTTC. This sequence encodes CASSAQPGSQETQYF.

The chain couples TRBV7-9 to TRBJ2-5; 7 nucleotides match TRBD1. Germline V gene data show CDR1 as SEHNR and CDR2 as FQNEAQ (reference sequence). The CDR3 length is 15 residues. The V segment lost 2 bases and the J segment 1 base; nucleotides outside the gene matches: 4. Written as DNA, the CDR3 is TGTGCCAGCAGCTTAAAAACAGGGGTCCAAGAGACCCAGTACTTC. This gives the protein CASSLKTGVQETQYF.

J is TRBJ2-1 and V is TRBV29-1; tentative D call: TRBD1 (6 bases). V was clipped by 5 bases and J by 4 bases, with 21 bases between them. This CDR3 comprises 16 residues. Germline loops: CDR1 SQVTM, CDR2 ANQGSEA. CDR3 bases: TGCAGCGTTCCGTCGGGCAGGGGAATTAGGTACAATGAGCAGTTCTTC. Its translation is CSVPSGRGIRYNEQFF.

V gene TRBV10-3 combines with J gene TRBJ2-6, with 9 nucleotides matching TRBD1. Unmatched junction bases numbered 11, after V lost 4 bases and J lost 4 bases. Germline V gives CDR1 ENHRY, CDR2 SYGVKD. The CDR3 is 18 residues long. The CDR3 is CAISGDRVIRTGANVLTF. In DNA form, the CDR3 reads TGTGCCATCAGTGGGGACAGGGTGATCAGAACAGGGGCCAACGTCCTGACTTTC.

The chain has TRBV20-1 and TRBJ1-2, with a weak D call TRBD1 (6 bases). The V end lost 6 bases, the J end lost 5 bases, and 19 bases lay between the germline ends. The CDR3 loop spans 14 amino acids. CDR1 is DFQATT, CDR2 SNEGSKA, per germline (reference sequence). Written as DNA, the CDR3 is TGCAGTGCCGGTCGCCCGACAGGTCAATATGGCTACACCTTC. Protein: CSAGRPTGQYGYTF.

This clonotype has only a few counts. The chain employs TRBV29-1 and TRBJ2-4; tentative D call: TRBD2 (5 bases). The germline CDR1 and CDR2 sequences are SQVTM and ANQGSEA. There are 13 residues in the CDR3. V was clipped by 7 bases and J by 3 bases, with 13 bases between them. The CDR3 DNA reads as TGCAGCGCTATCCGGGGTGGCAAAAACATTCAGTACTTC. It encodes CSAIRGGKNIQYF.

This clonotype has only one observation. The rearrangement uses TRBV4-2 and TRBJ2-1; 12 positions match TRBD1. J was trimmed by 0 bases and V by 5 bases; bases with no gene match: 5. Germline values: CDR1 LGHNA, CDR2 YNFKEQ. The CDR3 loop spans 17 amino acids. CDR3 sequence reads: CASSSGTGGASYNEQFF. Here the CDR3 DNA reads TGTGCCAGCAGCTCCGGGACAGGGGGCGCCTCCTACAATGAGCAGTTCTTC.

The chain has TRBV2 and TRBJ2-4; no definite D call. V gave up 4 bases and J gave up 0 bases, with 7 bases separating them. The germline V gene has CDR1 SNHLY and CDR2 FYNNEI. The CDR3 runs to 14 residues. This CDR3 reads CASSGSQAKNIQYF. Written as DNA, the CDR3 is TGTGCCAGCAGTGGTAGCCAAGCCAAAAACATTCAGTACTTC.

The V call is TRBV2, the J call TRBJ2-3; D remains ambiguous. This CDR3 is built from 14 residues. Germline assignment: CDR1 SNHLY and CDR2 FYNNEI. V shed 5 bases and J shed 1 base, with 10 bases lying between them. CDR3 residues: CASSPQRRTDTQYF. CDR3 coding DNA: TGTGCCAGCAGTCCACAGCGACGCACAGATACGCAGTATTTT.

This clonotype was seen many times. This sequence joins TRBV7-2 and TRBJ2-1; 8 bases fit TRBD1. The CDR3 length is 15 residues. Trimming at V came to 2 bases and at J to 5 bases, leaving 5 bases not matched to a gene. Germline values: CDR1 SGHTA, CDR2 FQGNSA. CDR3 sequence (DNA): TGTGCCAGCAGCTTACTGGGACAGGACCACAATGAGCAGTTCTTC. Encoded protein: CASSLLGQDHNEQFF.

This chain links TRBV9 with TRBJ2-5; weak D call: TRBD2 (5 bases). The CDR3 spans 14 residues. The germline V gene encodes CDR1 SGDLS and CDR2 YYNGEE. With 4 bases removed from V and 11 bases from J, the gap between germline ends came to 21 bases. CDR3 residues: CASSSSGTMEEQYF. The CDR3 DNA sequence: TGTGCCAGCAGCTCGTCGGGAACCATGGAGGAGCAGTACTTC.

This clonotype was seen at least ten times. The rearrangement uses TRBV29-1 and TRBJ2-7; D possibly matches TRBD1 or TRBD2 (5 bases each). CDR1 is SQVTM, CDR2 ANQGSEA, per germline. The germline V and J ends were trimmed by 3 bases and 5 bases, with 17 bases remaining between them. The CDR3 extends over 14 amino acids. CDR3 coding DNA: TGCAGCGTTGACACGGGACCCCCCCTGGACGAGCAGTACTTC. It codes for CSVDTGPPLDEQYF.

Only one count was recorded for this clonotype. The rearrangement uses TRBV7-9 and TRBJ2-1, with TRBD2 matching 8 bases. Germline V lookup: CDR1 SEHNR, CDR2 FQNEAQ (reference sequence). This CDR3 comprises 16 residues. V shed 5 bases and J 7 bases; nucleotides not matched to a gene: 13. This CDR3 is CASSPIESGSYNEQFF. CDR3 DNA sequence: TGTGCCAGCAGCCCCATCGAAAGCGGGAGTTATAATGAGCAGTTCTTC. Supplemented by reference TRBV7-9 and TRBJ2-1, the full variable domain reads DTGVSQNPRHKITKRGQNVTFRCDPISEHNRLYWYRQTLGQGPEFLTYFQNEAQLEKSRLLSDRFSAERPKGSFSTLEIQRTEQGDSAMYLCASSPIESGSYNEQFFGPGTRLTVL.

This chain links TRBV4-2 with TRBJ1-2, with TRBD1 as a possible D gene (5 bases). Germline V gene lookup returns CDR1 LGHNA and CDR2 YNFKEQ. The ends were cut back, 4 bases at V and 8 bases at J, with 17 bases in the middle. The CDR3 is 14 residues long. CDR3 in amino acids: CASSPTRAGGGYTF. The CDR3 region has the DNA TGTGCCAGCAGCCCAACCAGGGCGGGCGGCGGCTACACCTTC.